One sample yielded the 10 T cell receptor beta chains listed below, sequenced in a study of shared clonotypes between healthy human individuals. CD8 cells classed as naive were CD45RO-negative and positively selected for CCR7, excluding terminally differentiated effector memory CD45RA+ cells. TCRdb's copy holds only in-frame clones and misses some; the assay was immunoSEQ multiplex PCR. Among millions of clones, under 95% were seen once, and the ten largest hold about 1.8%. The sample consisted of naive CD8+ T cells from PBMCs. The origin of the receptors is a man aged 18-30 years in good health. Some clones in this sample may be carry-over from other donors' samples.

For the CDR3, the DNA is TGTGCCAGCAGCTTAGCGGACAGGGGGGATGAGCAGTTCTTC. It translates to CASSLADRGDEQFF. The chain links TRBV7-6 to TRBJ2-1, with 10 bases identical to TRBD1. The germline V gene encodes CDR1 SGHVS and CDR2 FNYEAQ. This CDR3 region has 14 residues. Trimming took 0 bases from V and 8 from J; bases not matched to a gene: 1.

The V and J genes are TRBV28 and TRBJ2-7; 7 bases map to TRBD1. Per the germline V gene, CDR1 is MDHEN and CDR2 is SYDVKM. The CDR3 consists of 15 residues. The junction had 8 bases not matched to a gene; V was cut back by 6 bases and J by 0 bases. Here the CDR3 DNA reads TGTGCCAGCAGGCTCGGGACAGACAGCTCCTACGAGCAGTACTTC. Translated: CASRLGTDSSYEQYF. Full variable domain (outside the CDR3, taken from reference TRBV28 and TRBJ2-7): DVKVTQSSRYLVKRTGEKVFLECVQDMDHENMFWYRQDPGLGLRLIYFSYDVKMKEKGDIPEGYSVSREKKERFSLILESASTNQTSMYLCASRLGTDSSYEQYFGPGTRLTVT.

The CDR3 loop reads CATSTPGTYNEQFF. CDR3 coding DNA: TGTGCCACCAGCACCCCAGGAACCTACAATGAGCAGTTCTTC. The chain links TRBV15 to TRBJ2-1, with D uncertain. Trimming left V 4 bases short and J 2 bases short, with 9 bases between. This CDR3 spans 14 amino acids. Per the germline V gene, CDR1 is LNHNV and CDR2 is YYDKDF (reference sequence).

The rearrangement links TRBV28 to TRBJ2-1, with a tentative D call TRBD2 (6 bases). Trimming removed 7 bases from V and 4 bases from J, with 17 bases in between. There are 15 residues in the CDR3. Germline-derived CDR1 and CDR2 are MDHEN and SYDVKM. The CDR3 region is CASNPPGVIYNEQFF. CDR3 DNA: TGTGCCAGCAACCCTCCGGGGGTCATATACAATGAGCAGTTCTTC. The full variable domain, completed using reference TRBV28 and TRBJ2-1, is DVKVTQSSRYLVKRTGEKVFLECVQDMDHENMFWYRQDPGLGLRLIYFSYDVKMKEKGDIPEGYSVSREKKERFSLILESASTNQTSMYLCASNPPGVIYNEQFFGPGTRLTVL.

The CDR3 DNA reads as TGTGCCAGTAGAGAGACAGGGTACCCAGATACGCAGTATTTT. This gives the protein CASRETGYPDTQYF. This rearrangement joins TRBV19 to TRBJ2-3, with 7 bases matching TRBD1. The CDR3 spans 14 residues. J lost 4 bases, V lost 6 bases, and 7 bases had no gene match. The V gene's germline CDR1 is LNHDA and CDR2 SQIVND (reference sequence).

The genes are TRBV5-4 and TRBJ2-1; 13 positions agree with TRBD2. The CDR3 sequence is 17 residues long. Germline V CDR1 and CDR2: SGHNT, YYREEE (reference sequence). With V trimmed by 3 bases and J by 8 bases, 11 bases remained unmatched. CDR3 DNA sequence: TGTGCCAGCAGCTACCTGGGAGGGACTAGCGGGATAGATGAGCAGTTCTTC. Translating it yields CASSYLGGTSGIDEQFF. Variable domain in full (rest from reference TRBV5-4 and TRBJ2-1): ETGVTQSPTHLIKTRGQQVTLRCSSQSGHNTVSWYQQALGQGPQFIFQYYREEENGRGNFPPRFSGLQFPNYSSELNVNALELDDSALYLCASSYLGGTSGIDEQFFGPGTRLTVL.

V gene TRBV9 combines with J gene TRBJ2-1; 8 bases match TRBD2. The germline CDR1 and CDR2 sequences are SGDLS and YYNGEE. The CDR3 is 11 amino acids. The trim removed 7 bases at V and 8 bases at J, leaving 2 bases unmatched. CDR3 sequence: CASGRGDEQFF. The CDR3 region has the DNA TGTGCCAGCGGGCGGGGGGATGAGCAGTTCTTC.

This clone has a single count. The chain uses TRBV9 and TRBJ2-7, with D maybe TRBD1 (6 bases). Germline V gives CDR1 SGDLS, CDR2 YYNGEE. V lost 3 bases, J lost 3 bases, and 13 bases lay in between. This CDR3 has 14 amino acids. The CDR3 nucleotides read TGTGCCAGCAGCGGGCGGACAGCGGACTACGAGCAGTACTTC. Encoded protein: CASSGRTADYEQYF.

This clone was seen more than once but under ten times. The J gene is TRBJ1-2, the V gene TRBV7-9; D possibly corresponds to TRBD1 (5 bases). The CDR3 spans 15 residues. Trimming removed 0 bases from V and 8 bases from J, with 16 bases in between. Germline CDR1 reads SEHNR; CDR2 reads FQNEAQ (reference sequence). The CDR3 here is CASSLALSGLWGYTF. For the CDR3, the DNA is TGTGCCAGCAGCTTAGCGCTGTCGGGACTTTGGGGCTACACCTTC.

The CDR3 region is CASSLSSGRAYNEQFF. The CDR3 region has the DNA TGTGCCAGCAGTCTTTCTAGCGGGAGGGCATACAATGAGCAGTTCTTC. This chain joins TRBV27 and TRBJ2-1, with 12 bases matching TRBD2. Trimming removed 5 bases from V and 4 bases from J; junction bases left unmatched: 6. Germline V gene sequence: CDR1 MNHEY, CDR2 SMNVEV (reference sequence). The CDR3 contains 16 residues.